These 8 T cell receptor beta chains share one sample of origin, sequenced in a study of cytomegalovirus exposure and HLA in healthy donors. It was with 60 Vbeta and 13 Jbeta primers that the PCR ran. This table comes from immunoSEQ multiplex PCR, and its TCRdb copy is limited to in-frame clones, with some not included. The data contain roughly 54,000 clones, around 70% of them singletons. Sequencing was carried out using PBMCs. The receptors here all came from a woman aged 55-70 years in good health and CMV-seropositive.

On this clone itself: One end of the junction does not line up with germline, which may come from a read error. The chain recombines TRBV7-9 with TRBJ2-5, with D perhaps assigned TRBD1 or TRBD2 (10 bases each). Germline CDR1 is SEHNR and CDR2 is FQNEAQ (reference sequence). The CDR3 has 19 amino acids. This CDR3 reads CSSSFGQGDLAGVLRTQYF. As DNA, the CDR3 is TGTTCCAGCAGCTTCGGACAGGGGGATCTAGCGGGGGTCCTAAGGACCCAGTACTTC. Drawing the rest from reference TRBV7-9 and TRBJ2-5, the complete variable domain is DTGVSQNPRHKITKRGQNVTFRCDPISEHNRLYWYRQTLGQGPEFLTYFQNEAQLEKSRLLSDRFSAERPKGSFSTLEIQRTEQGDSAMYLCSSSFGQGDLAGVLRTQYFGPGTRLLVL.

The chain has TRBV18 and TRBJ1-1; D is ambiguous. This CDR3 has 13 residues. Germline values: CDR1 KGHSH, CDR2 LQKENI. Trimming shortened V by 6 bases and J by 1 base, and 9 bases separated the two germline ends. CDR3 amino acids: CASSGRENTEAFF. For the CDR3, the DNA is TGTGCCAGCTCGGGCAGAGAGAACACTGAAGCTTTCTTT.

This clone was recorded once. The chain carries TRBV7-2 and TRBJ2-2; D is possibly TRBD1 (6 bases). Per the germline V gene, CDR1 is SGHTA and CDR2 is FQGNSA. V lost 5 bases to trimming and J lost 1 base, with 11 bases between them. This CDR3 spans 15 amino acids. The DNA for the CDR3 is TGTGCCAGCAGCCGGGGACAACGGAACACCGGGGAGCTGTTTTTT. This gives the protein CASSRGQRNTGELFF. The full variable domain, in which reference TRBV7-2 and TRBJ2-2 provide the parts outside the CDR3, is GAGVSQSPSNKVTEKGKDVELRCDPISGHTALYWYRQSLGQGLEFLIYFQGNSAPDKSGLPSDRFSAERTGGSVSTLTIQRTQQEDSAVYLCASSRGQRNTGELFFGEGSRLTVL.

The rearrangement links TRBV6-1 to TRBJ2-3, with D possibly matching TRBD2 (5 bases). Germline V gene data show CDR1 as MNHNS and CDR2 as SASEGT. The CDR3 is 11 residues long. The ends were cut back, 6 bases at V and 6 bases at J, with 7 bases in the middle. In DNA, the CDR3 is TGTGCCAGCAGACTAGGGGATACGCAGTATTTT. Encoded protein: CASRLGDTQYF.

This chain connects TRBV7-6 to TRBJ1-1; D is undetermined. CDR3 length equals 13 residues. Germline V lookup: CDR1 SGHVS, CDR2 FNYEAQ. V was trimmed by 5 bases and J by 4 bases, leaving 11 bases between them. For the CDR3, the DNA is TGTGCCAGCAGCAATTCAGGTCCCACTGAAGCTTTCTTT. Amino acids: CASSNSGPTEAFF.

The chain carries TRBV5-4 and TRBJ1-4, with D possibly being TRBD1 (6 bases). The CDR3 extends over 16 amino acids. V was trimmed by 3 bases and J by 11 bases, leaving 23 bases between them. Germline V lookup: CDR1 SGHNT, CDR2 YYREEE (reference sequence). The CDR3 region has the DNA TGTGCCAGCAGCTCAAAGATCGAGGCAGGGGAGGGGAAACTGTTTTTT. This encodes CASSSKIEAGEGKLFF.

The gene calls are TRBV13 and TRBJ1-4; D remains unclear. Germline V CDR1 and CDR2: PRHDT, FYEKMQ (reference sequence). V shed 1 base and J shed 7 bases, with 10 bases lying between them. This CDR3 is 14 amino acids long. The chain's CDR3 is CASSLASGSEKLFF. CDR3 in DNA: TGTGCCAGCAGCTTAGCGTCGGGGTCTGAAAAACTGTTTTTT.

Turning to this clone: This same CDR3 is encoded by further DNA sequences in the sample. The chain links TRBV7-2 to TRBJ2-3; 7 bases are shared with TRBD1. CDR3 length: 14 amino acids. Per germline, CDR1 SGHTA and CDR2 FQGNSA. V was pared by 3 bases and J by 1 base, with 1 base of the junction left unmatched. CDR3 sequence reads: CASSFDRGTDTQYF. In nucleotides, the CDR3 is TGTGCCAGCAGCTTCGACAGGGGCACAGATACGCAGTATTTT.